These T cell receptor beta chains were read from a single sample in a study of blood T cells in healthy people across ages. In TCRdb, the 5' RACE reads were re-called with MiXCR into one record per CDR3 protein. This repertoire shows roughly 2 million distinct CDR3 sequences, less than 50% found once; its top ten account for less than 2.5%. The sequencing input was blood. These receptors were collected from a woman in her thirties or forties in good health. CDR3s include the opening cysteine and the closing phenylalanine or tryptophan. The D gene is left open where the match is weak. Expanded clones get a size class; other rows say once, few or many, or leave the size out.

TRBJ2-7 | . | TRBV11-2 | . | TGTGCCAGCAGCCTACGTTCAGGAACCTACGAGCAGTACTTC | CASSLRSGTYEQYF
TRBJ2-1 | . | TRBV27 | . | TGTGCCAGCGGGGACCCCGGGCTCAATGAGCAGTTCTTC | CASGDPGLNEQFF
TRBJ1-5 | few | TRBV12-3/TRBV12-4 | . | TGTGCCAGCAGAGACGACAGAAGCAATCAGCCCCAGCATTTT | CASRDDRSNQPQHF
TRBJ2-5 | few | TRBV20-1 | TRBD2 | TGCAGTGCTAGAAAACCCGGACTAGCGGGGGAAAAGACCCAGTACTTC | CSARKPGLAGEKTQYF
TRBJ2-1 | few | TRBV7-2 | . | TGTGCCAGCAGTCGACAGAGTAGCTCCTACAATGAGCAGTTCTTC | CASSRQSSSYNEQFF
TRBJ2-7 | . | TRBV13 | TRBD1 | TGTGCCAGCAGTTCAATAGGGACAGGGTCCTACGAGCAGTACTTC | CASSSIGTGSYEQYF
TRBJ2-1 | . | TRBV5-1 | TRBD2 | TGCGCCAGCGCTACTAGCGGGGGGGCGAGCGGAAAGCAGTTCTTC | CASATSGGASGKQFF
TRBJ2-1 | . | TRBV7-9 | . | TGTGCCAGCAGCCGCGGCGTGGTCGGTACAGACAATGAGCAGTTCTTC | CASSRGVVGTDNEQFF
TRBJ2-5 | few | TRBV6-5 | TRBD2 | TGTGCCAGCAGTTACGGACTAGCGGGCTCTTTAGGCCAAGAGACCCAGTACTTC | CASSYGLAGSLGQETQYF
TRBJ2-1 | . | TRBV6-5 | TRBD2 | TGTGCCAGCAGTTACTCGGAGAGCGGGGGGGCTCATGAGCAGTTCTTC | CASSYSESGGAHEQFF
TRBJ2-3 | few | TRBV6-2/TRBV6-3 | . | TGTGCCAGCAGTTACGAGACGGGCACAGATACGCAGTATTTT | CASSYETGTDTQYF
TRBJ2-5 | . | TRBV7-2 | TRBD2 | TGTGCCAGCAGCTGGCGTAGCGGGGGGTTCGAGACCCAGTACTTC | CASSWRSGGFETQYF
TRBJ2-4 | . | TRBV9 | . | TGTGCCAGCAGCGCCGGGGACTTCCAAAACATTCAGTACTTC | CASSAGDFQNIQYF
TRBJ2-7 | . | TRBV7-2 | . | TGTGCCAGCAGCCCGGACCTACCGTTGGACGAGCAGTACTTC | CASSPDLPLDEQYF
TRBJ2-5 | . | TRBV20-1 | TRBD1 | TGCAGTGCTAATCCCGGACAGGGTGAGGAGACCCAGTACTTC | CSANPGQGEETQYF
TRBJ2-1 | . | TRBV5-1 | TRBD2 | TGCGCCAGCAGCCCGAGGGCAGCTAGCGGGGCTAACAATGAGCAGTTCTTC | CASSPRAASGANNEQFF
TRBJ1-5 | few | TRBV14 | . | TGTGCCAGCAGCCAAGGAATAAGTCAGCCCCAGCATTTT | CASSQGISQPQHF
TRBJ1-2 | . | TRBV3-1 | . | TGTGCCAGCAGCCAAGATGGCCGGTCTGCTAACGGTGGCTACACCTTC | CASSQDGRSANGGYTF
TRBJ2-7 | . | TRBV6-2/TRBV6-3 | TRBD2 | TGTGCCAGCATCCAGCGGGCGGGGGCCTACGAGCAGTACTTC | CASIQRAGAYEQYF
TRBJ2-5 | many | TRBV7-2 | TRBD2 | TGTGCCAGCAGCAAAAGGACTAGCGGGGGAGAGACCCAGTACTTC | CASSKRTSGGETQYF
TRBJ2-7 | . | TRBV4-2 | TRBD2 | TGTGCCAGCAGCCAAGAACTAGCGGAGTCCTACGAGCAGTACTTC | CASSQELAESYEQYF
TRBJ1-5 | . | TRBV7-2 | . | TGTGCCAGCAGCTTAAAAGGGGGGGATAGCAATCAGCCCCAGCATTTT | CASSLKGGDSNQPQHF
TRBJ2-1 | . | TRBV14 | . | TGTGCCAGCAGCCCCATCGGGTGGGGTACACTCAATGAGCAGTTCTTC | CASSPIGWGTLNEQFF
TRBJ2-3 | . | TRBV5-1 | . | TGCGCCAGCAGCCCGGATGCCCACACAGATACGCAGTATTTT | CASSPDAHTDTQYF
TRBJ1-2 | . | TRBV3-1 | . | TGTGCCAGCAGCCAGACCCGGGACACAGCAGTCTACTATGGCTACACCTTC | CASSQTRDTAVYYGYTF
TRBJ1-4 | . | TRBV4-3 | TRBD1 | TGCGCCAGCAGCCAATGGGGCGGACAGGGTGAAAAACTGTTTTTT | CASSQWGGQGEKLFF
TRBJ2-3 | . | TRBV7-6 | . | TGTGCCAGCAGTTTGCATAGAGCATTCACAGATACGCAGTATTTT | CASSLHRAFTDTQYF
TRBJ1-4 | . | TRBV7-9 | TRBD1 | TGTGCCAGCAGCTCCGGACAGGGCCGCAATGAAAAACTGTTTTTT | CASSSGQGRNEKLFF
TRBJ2-1 | . | TRBV18 | . | TGTGCCAGCTCACTTACTACGAACTCCTACAATGAGCAGTTCTTC | CASSLTTNSYNEQFF
TRBJ2-3 | few | TRBV20-1 | TRBD2 | TGCAGTGCTAGAGACTGGACTAGCGGGGTTTTGTATACGCAGTATTTT | CSARDWTSGVLYTQYF
TRBJ2-5 | . | TRBV4-3 | . | TGCGCCAGCAGCCGCGATCTAGCGGAGACCCAGTACTTC | CASSRDLAETQYF
TRBJ1-1 | . | TRBV7-2 | . | TGTGCCAGCAGCTCTTACGGACGGAACACTGAAGCTTTCTTT | CASSSYGRNTEAFF
TRBJ2-7 | . | TRBV27 | TRBD1 | TGTGCCAGCAGCTGCAGGGACAGGTCGCCGACCAACTCCTACGAGCAGTACTTC | CASSCRDRSPTNSYEQYF
TRBJ2-5 | . | TRBV20-1 | . | TGCAGTGCTAGAGACCCGGGGCAGGGGAGGAAGACCCAGTACTTC | CSARDPGQGRKTQYF
TRBJ1-2 | . | TRBV6-5 | . | TGTGCCAGCAGTTACTTGAGAGCCGAGGGTGGCTACACCTTC | CASSYLRAEGGYTF
TRBJ1-2 | . | TRBV7-2 | TRBD1 | TGTGCCAGCAGCCCCGGACAGGGGGCGCCCGGCTACACCTTC | CASSPGQGAPGYTF
TRBJ2-6 | . | TRBV28 | . | TGTGCCAGCAACCTAGGGACGGGCCTCTCTGGGGCCAACGTCCTGACTTTC | CASNLGTGLSGANVLTF
TRBJ1-1 | . | TRBV18 | TRBD1 | TGTGCCAGCTCACCCGACAGGGTAGAAGCTTTCTTT | CASSPDRVEAFF
TRBJ2-7 | many | TRBV20-1 | . | TGCAGTGCTAGCGAGCGATACGAGCAGTACTTC | CSASERYEQYF
TRBJ2-1 | . | TRBV12-3/TRBV12-4 | . | TGTGCCAGCAGGGATGGACAGAGCTCCTACAATGAGCAGTTCTTC | CASRDGQSSYNEQFF
TRBJ2-7 | few | TRBV29-1 | TRBD1 | TGCAGCGGATTTAGACAGGGGGCGCACTACGAGCAGTACTTC | CSGFRQGAHYEQYF
TRBJ2-1 | few | TRBV15 | TRBD1 | TGTGCCACCAGCTCCCGGACAGGGGAAGGGTACAATGAGCAGTTCTTC | CATSSRTGEGYNEQFF
TRBJ1-1 | . | TRBV6-5 | TRBD1 | TGTGCCAGCAGTTCGACAGGGGGTGGGGGGACTGAAGCTTTCTTT | CASSSTGGGGTEAFF
TRBJ2-1 | many | TRBV20-1 | TRBD2 | TGCAGTGCTTCACAACGAAAAGGACTAGTTAATGAGCAGTTCTTC | CSASQRKGLVNEQFF
TRBJ1-5 | few | TRBV20-1 | . | TGCAGTGCTACTCCCCGGAGGGGAGTCAATCAGCCCCAGCATTTT | CSATPRRGVNQPQHF
TRBJ2-3 | . | TRBV7-2 | . | TGTGCCAGCAGCCACCGACATGGGGGCAGGGGCACAGATACGCAGTATTTT | CASSHRHGGRGTDTQYF
TRBJ2-7 | . | TRBV3-1 | . | TGTGCCAGCAGAAACGGTGGGGCAGCCTACGAGCAGTACTTC | CASRNGGAAYEQYF
TRBJ2-3 | . | TRBV20-1 | . | TGCAGTGCTCGAGGAGGGGGCCCCGGAGATACGCAGTATTTT | CSARGGGPGDTQYF
TRBJ1-3 | . | TRBV7-9 | . | TGTGCCAGCACTCCTCCGGGGGGGGCTGGAAACACCATATATTTT | CASTPPGGAGNTIYF
TRBJ2-3 | . | TRBV4-2 | . | TGTGCCAGCAGCCAAGAATCTACGGGGGGCACAGATACGCAGTATTTT | CASSQESTGGTDTQYF
TRBJ2-1 | . | TRBV20-1 | TRBD2 | TGCAGTGCTAGATCTGGGACTAGCGGGGGGGCCGGGGAGCAGTTCTTC | CSARSGTSGGAGEQFF
TRBJ2-4 | few | TRBV5-1 | . | TGCGCCAGCAGCTTGGGGCCGGGGGCGCGCGACAAAGACATTCAGTACTTC | CASSLGPGARDKDIQYF
TRBJ2-1 | . | TRBV29-1 | . | TGCAGCGCTGTAGAGGGTTTTGGTCCAAATGAGCAGTTCTTC | CSAVEGFGPNEQFF
TRBJ2-7 | . | TRBV24-1 | TRBD1 | TGTGCCACCAGTGTGACAGGGGGCGGCGAGCAGTACTTC | CATSVTGGGEQYF
TRBJ1-2 | . | TRBV5-1 | TRBD1 | TGCGCCAGCAGCTTATCTTCGGGACAGGGAAGGGATGGCTACACCTTC | CASSLSSGQGRDGYTF